The 23 T cell receptor beta chains listed next were all sequenced from one sample in a study of human T cells and chemical hapten exposure. TCRdb independently ran MiXCR on the RACE reads; one entry per CDR3 protein. This repertoire shows 55,000 to 75,000 distinct CDR3 sequences, roughly 12% found once; its top ten account for 2.4%. Time point noted: patch test 3, about 24 weeks after DPC sensitization. Stated treatment: therapeutic diphenylcyclopropenone sensitization with weekly scalp DPC. The sequencing here drew on whole blood, taken in connection with sensitization to the hapten diphenylcyclopropenone (DPC). Source of these receptors: a man younger than 40 with alopecia areata. Some clones in this sample may be carry-over from other donors' samples.

The chain combines TRBV29-1 with TRBJ2-7; D tentatively reads TRBD1 or TRBD2 (6 bases each). Germline V gives CDR1 SQVTM, CDR2 ANQGSEA. V was shortened by 5 bases and J by 3 bases, with 14 bases between the two germline ends. CDR3 length: 13 residues. For the CDR3, the DNA is TGCAGCGTTTATATTGGGGGGCTCTACGAGCAGTACTTC. This sequence encodes CSVYIGGLYEQYF.

This clonotype was counted at least ten times. J is TRBJ2-3 and V is TRBV4-2; D gene uncertain. The germline V gene encodes CDR1 LGHNA and CDR2 YNFKEQ. The ends were cut back, 1 base at V and 4 bases at J, with 6 bases in the middle. The CDR3 totals 13 residues. CDR3 residues: CASSQAGPDTQYF. CDR3 nucleotide sequence: TGTGCCAGCAGCCAAGCGGGCCCAGATACGCAGTATTTT.

This clonotype was seen a handful of times. The J gene is TRBJ2-1, the V gene TRBV5-5; D remains ambiguous. With 6 bases removed from V and 6 bases from J, the gap between germline ends came to 13 bases. The CDR3 sequence is 13 residues long. Germline V lookup: CDR1 SGHKS, CDR2 YYEKEE (reference sequence). The CDR3 DNA is TGTGCCAGCATCCCCCAGTCGTTCAATGAGCAGTTCTTC. Translation gives CASIPQSFNEQFF.

The chain employs TRBV7-3 and TRBJ2-3; TRBD1 is a possible D gene (5 bases). V gave up 5 bases and J gave up 3 bases, with 12 bases separating them. The germline CDR1 and CDR2 sequences are SGHTA and FQGTGA. The length of the CDR3 is 14 residues. The CDR3, as DNA: TGTGCCAGCAGCGCACAATCAGGGACAGATACGCAGTATTTT. It codes for CASSAQSGTDTQYF.

Ten or more counts support this clonotype. The rearrangement uses TRBV7-9 and TRBJ1-2; D might be TRBD1 (5 bases). The germline CDR1 and CDR2 sequences are SEHNR and FQNEAQ (reference sequence). Trimming removed 0 bases at V and 1 base at J, with 12 bases between. This CDR3 contains 16 residues. CDR3 nucleotides: TGTGCCAGCAGCTTAGCAGGGACGGGATTTAACTATGGCTACACCTTC. It specifies CASSLAGTGFNYGYTF.

This clonotype has a handful of counts. The chain joins TRBV6-5 to TRBJ1-2; the D gene is possibly TRBD1 (5 bases). Germline-derived CDR1 and CDR2 are MNHEY and SVGAGI. The CDR3 length is 14 residues. V was shortened by 0 bases and J by 4 bases, with 9 bases between the two germline ends. For the CDR3, the DNA is TGTGCCAGCAGTTACTCAGGGGCGGGCTATGGCTACACCTTC. Amino acid sequence: CASSYSGAGYGYTF.

This clonotype was seen ten or more times. The chain recombines TRBV2 with TRBJ1-6, with D tentatively TRBD1 (5 bases). The CDR3 is made up of 17 amino acids. Germline values: CDR1 SNHLY, CDR2 FYNNEI. Between the trimmed V and J ends, which lost 3 bases and 4 bases, there was a span of 16 bases. CDR3 sequence (DNA): TGTGCCAGCAGTGAGGGGCAGCCCTCCGTTTATAATTCACCCCTCCACTTT. It is translated as CASSEGQPSVYNSPLHF.

This clonotype turned up a few times. The chain carries TRBV4-3 and TRBJ2-1, with D uncertain. The CDR3 is 17 residues long. CDR1 and CDR2 from the germline V gene are LGHNA and YSLEER. V dropped 0 bases and J dropped 4 bases, with 16 bases sitting between them. The CDR3 DNA reads as TGCGCCAGCAGCCAAGAACTTGGGATGTTGATTTACAATGAGCAGTTCTTC. This translates into CASSQELGMLIYNEQFF.

Only a few counts were recorded for this clonotype. V is TRBV28 and J is TRBJ2-7; 10 positions agree with TRBD2. Unmatched junction bases numbered 10, after V lost 4 bases and J lost 1 base. The CDR3 extends over 17 amino acids. Germline lookup yields CDR1 MDHEN and CDR2 SYDVKM. For the CDR3, the DNA is TGTGCCAGCAGTTCTCCTGGGGTGACTAGCGGGTCCTACGAGCAGTACTTC. Encoded protein: CASSSPGVTSGSYEQYF.

Points on this clonotype: Just one base apart from a much larger clone, this may be a read error. This CDR3 is missing its conserved last phenylalanine or tryptophan, likely due to a read error. The chain joins TRBV4-2 to TRBJ1-4; possible D gene TRBD1, 5 bases. There are 15 residues in the CDR3. Trimming cost V 6 bases and J 8 bases, with 19 bases left between them. Germline V gene data show CDR1 as LGHNA and CDR2 as YNFKEQ. Here the CDR3 DNA reads TGTGCCAGCAGTCCGGAATGGGGCTTAAAGGAAAAACTGTTTATT. This encodes CASSPEWGLKEKLFI.

The genes are TRBV27 and TRBJ2-3; TRBD1 agrees at 12 bases. CDR3 length: 17 amino acids. V trimming: 2 bases; J trimming: 7 bases; junction bases outside the gene matches: 10. From germline, CDR1 is MNHEY and CDR2 SMNVEV (reference sequence). In DNA, the CDR3 is TGTGCCAGCAGTTTAGAAGGAGGGACAGGGGGCCCATATACGCAGTATTTT. Its translation is CASSLEGGTGGPYTQYF.

The chain links TRBV7-2 to TRBJ2-1; 10 bases are a match to TRBD2. The CDR3 totals 14 residues. Germline assignment: CDR1 SGHTA and CDR2 FQGNSA. Losses at the gene ends were 4 bases for V and 12 bases for J; bases not matched to a gene: 9. The CDR3 reads CASSSRRSGGAQFF. CDR3 sequence (DNA): TGTGCCAGCAGCTCTCGAAGGAGCGGGGGGGCGCAGTTCTTC.

A few counts support this clonotype. The gene calls are TRBV7-8 and TRBJ2-7; the D gene could be TRBD1 or TRBD2 (5 bases each). The V end lost 1 base, the J end lost 2 bases, and 12 bases lay between the germline ends. Germline V lookup: CDR1 SGHVS, CDR2 FQNEAQ. The CDR3 is 15 residues long. The CDR3, as DNA: TGTGCCAGCAGCTTAGACCGGGACCAGACCTACGAGCAGTACTTC. Its translation: CASSLDRDQTYEQYF.

This clonotype was recorded a few times. V gene TRBV2 combines with J gene TRBJ1-1, with 10 positions matching TRBD1. Germline assignment: CDR1 SNHLY and CDR2 FYNNEI. Germline trimming cut 6 bases from V and 0 bases from J; bases unmatched to any gene: 4. CDR3 length: 15 residues. CDR3 sequence reads: CASSRTGGLNTEAFF. The CDR3 DNA is TGTGCCAGCAGCCGGACAGGGGGTCTGAACACTGAAGCTTTCTTT.

This clonotype appeared a few times. The chain is built from TRBV19 and TRBJ1-2; 7 nucleotides line up with TRBD1. CDR1 is LNHDA, CDR2 SQIVND, per germline (reference sequence). The CDR3 runs 10 residues. V was pared by 6 bases and J by 12 bases, with 4 bases of the junction left unmatched. As DNA, the CDR3 is TGTGCCAGTAGAGGCGGGACAGACACCTTC. Translated: CASRGGTDTF.

This clonotype was observed many times. The chain combines TRBV28 with TRBJ1-5; no definite D call. Trimming pared 3 bases from V and 0 bases from J, leaving 12 bases between. CDR1 is MDHEN, CDR2 SYDVKM, per germline. The CDR3 spans 16 residues. CDR3 sequence: CASSFGIVYSNQPQHF. CDR3 nucleotide sequence: TGTGCCAGCAGTTTCGGAATCGTGTATAGCAATCAGCCCCAGCATTTT.

This chain links TRBV7-9 with TRBJ1-6, with D unclear. V lost 2 bases and J 2 bases, leaving 13 bases between the germline ends. CDR1 is SEHNR, CDR2 FQNEAQ, per germline (reference sequence). The CDR3 length is 17 residues. DNA of the CDR3: TGTGCCAGCAGCTTATTTGTGGGAAGGACCTATAATTCACCCCTCCACTTT. Translating it yields CASSLFVGRTYNSPLHF.

The chain recombines TRBV7-6 with TRBJ1-2; weak D call: TRBD1 (6 bases). V was shortened by 1 base and J by 5 bases, with 14 bases between the two germline ends. CDR1 and CDR2 from the germline V gene are SGHVS and FNYEAQ. The CDR3 has 15 amino acids. Here the CDR3 DNA reads TGTGCCAGCAGCTTAGGGACGGGGGCTGATTATGGCTACACCTTC. Its translation is CASSLGTGADYGYTF.

This clonotype was seen a few times. The V and J genes are TRBV11-2 and TRBJ2-1; 8 bases are shared with TRBD1. Germline assignment: CDR1 SGHAT and CDR2 FQNNGV. The CDR3 runs to 15 residues. J lost 2 bases, V lost 5 bases, and 5 bases had no gene match. Here the CDR3 reads CASSTRQGPYNEQFF. The CDR3 nucleotides read TGTGCCAGCAGCACACGACAGGGGCCCTACAATGAGCAGTTCTTC.

The sample holds a few counts of this clonotype. V is TRBV9 and J is TRBJ2-3; D could derive from TRBD1 or TRBD2 (5 bases each). V gave up 4 bases and J gave up 0 bases, with 21 bases separating them. Germline lookup yields CDR1 SGDLS and CDR2 YYNGEE. The CDR3 consists of 18 residues. CDR3 nucleotide sequence: TGTGCCAGCAGCCCAGGGCGACTTGGGACGCCTAGCACAGATACGCAGTATTTT. Amino acids: CASSPGRLGTPSTDTQYF.

As concerns this clonotype: A clone one base away is much larger, so this may be a read error. In nucleotides, the CDR3 is TGTGCCAGCAGCCTCGGGAGCACAGATACGCAGTATTTT. Residues: CASSLGSTDTQYF. This chain joins TRBV5-6 and TRBJ2-3; D remains unclear. From germline, CDR1 is SGHDT and CDR2 YYEEEE. The V end lost 4 bases, the J end lost 0 bases, and 6 bases lay between the germline ends. The CDR3 extends over 13 amino acids.

The rearrangement links TRBV11-3 to TRBJ2-3, with D perhaps TRBD2 (5 bases). The germline gives CDR1 SGHNT, CDR2 YENEEA. The V and J ends lost 0 bases and 1 base respectively, with 5 bases between them. The CDR3 totals 14 residues. CDR3 residues: CASSLERGTDTQYF. The CDR3 nucleotides are TGTGCCAGCAGCTTAGAGCGGGGCACAGATACGCAGTATTTT.

This clonotype was counted at least ten times. CDR3 bases: TGTGCCAGCAGCTTAGGGCAGCTACTCACAGATACGCAGTATTTT. Protein: CASSLGQLLTDTQYF. The chain employs TRBV7-6 and TRBJ2-3; D is uncertain. Trimming cost V 1 base and J 2 bases, with 10 bases left between them. Germline CDR1 and CDR2: SGHVS and FNYEAQ. CDR3 size: 15 residues.